What follows are 31 T cell receptor beta chains derived from one specimen sequenced in a study of monozygotic twins with inflammatory bowel disease. TCRdb re-analyzed the 5' RACE reads; it lists each CDR3 protein once, without DNA. The listing contains some 300,000 distinct CDR3 sequences. Sequencing was done on a sample of blood. These receptors came from a human donor with ulcerative colitis or Crohn's disease, or a healthy co-twin of an affected twin (not recorded which).

V usage is TRBV6-5 and J usage is TRBJ2-1. Germline values: CDR1 MNHEY, CDR2 SVGAGI. The CDR3 contains 12 residues. The CDR3 sequence: CASRRLAHEQFF.

The rearrangement uses TRBV7-2 and TRBJ2-4. Per the germline V gene, CDR1 is SGHTA and CDR2 is FQGNSA. The CDR3 spans 13 residues. CDR3 protein: CASSPTTQNIQYF.

The V gene is TRBV7-3, the J gene TRBJ2-5; TCRdb lists TRBD2, though no DNA is available to test this call. There are 14 residues in the CDR3. Germline V lookup: CDR1 SGHTA, CDR2 FQGTGA. The CDR3 reads CASSASGGQETQYF.

This chain uses TRBV28 with TRBJ2-7; TCRdb picks TRBD1, but there is no DNA to check that call. Germline loops: CDR1 MDHEN, CDR2 SYDVKM. The CDR3 contains 16 residues. The CDR3 spells CASSPPGQGAFVEQYF.

V usage is TRBV7-9 and J usage is TRBJ2-2; TCRdb reports TRBD1, a call that lacks DNA to check it against. In germline, CDR1 is SEHNR, CDR2 FQNEAQ (reference sequence). This CDR3 is 12 amino acids long. CDR3 sequence reads: CASTPGSGELFF. The variable domain in full, with the rest retrieved from reference TRBV7-9 and TRBJ2-2, is DTGVSQNPRHKITKRGQNVTFRCDPISEHNRLYWYRQTLGQGPEFLTYFQNEAQLEKSRLLSDRFSAERPKGSFSTLEIQRTEQGDSAMYLCASTPGSGELFFGEGSRLTVL.

The chain uses TRBV7-2 and TRBJ2-2; TCRdb returns TRBD2, unconfirmable since there is no DNA. Germline V gene lookup returns CDR1 SGHTA and CDR2 FQGNSA. CDR3 length: 11 residues. CDR3 region: CANGGPGELFF.

The rearrangement uses TRBV7-2 and TRBJ1-6; with no DNA, the TCRdb D assignment of TRBD1 cannot be verified. The CDR3 has 15 residues. CDR1 is SGHTA, CDR2 FQGNSA, per germline. CDR3 loop: CASSSQGAGNSPLHF. The variable domain in full, with the rest retrieved from reference TRBV7-2 and TRBJ1-6, is GAGVSQSPSNKVTEKGKDVELRCDPISGHTALYWYRQSLGQGLEFLIYFQGNSAPDKSGLPSDRFSAERTGGSVSTLTIQRTQQEDSAVYLCASSSQGAGNSPLHFGNGTRLTVT.

J is TRBJ2-2 and V is TRBV20-1. The germline CDR1 and CDR2 sequences are DFQATT and SNEGSKA (reference sequence). The CDR3 loop spans 14 amino acids. The CDR3 spells CSAPRRFGSGELFF.

V is TRBV5-4 and J is TRBJ1-2. This CDR3 spans 17 amino acids. Per the germline V gene, CDR1 is SGHNT and CDR2 is YYREEE (reference sequence). CDR3 amino acids: CASSLSSTWARGYGYTF.

CDR3: CASSAGQGMSEQYF. V usage is TRBV18 and J usage is TRBJ2-7; TCRdb's D call of TRBD1 is untestable without DNA. CDR3 length: 14 residues. Per germline, CDR1 KGHSH and CDR2 LQKENI.

The chain combines TRBV28 with TRBJ1-1. Germline assignment: CDR1 MDHEN and CDR2 SYDVKM. This CDR3 region has 12 residues. CDR3 in amino acids: CASTTGHTEAFF.

The chain uses TRBV7-2 and TRBJ2-1; TCRdb outputs TRBD1, but without DNA this stays unchecked. CDR3 length equals 14 residues. The germline gives CDR1 SGHTA, CDR2 FQGNSA. This chain's CDR3 is CASSLGTGFHEQFF.

This chain uses TRBV3-1 with TRBJ2-7. The CDR3 totals 12 residues. Germline CDR1 reads LGHDT; CDR2 reads YNNKEL (reference sequence). CDR3 residues: CASSLSLYEQYF.

The rearrangement links TRBV24-1 to TRBJ2-2; TCRdb indicates TRBD1, and absent DNA this call remains unverified. This CDR3 is 16 amino acids long. CDR1 is KGHDR, CDR2 SFDVKD, per germline. The CDR3 here is CATSGQGGTNTGELFF.

The V call is TRBV29-1, the J call TRBJ2-7. The CDR3 has 11 amino acids. CDR1 and CDR2 from the germline V gene are SQVTM and ANQGSEA. This CDR3 is CSVVISYEQYF.

This chain connects TRBV5-1 to TRBJ1-2. Germline V gene lookup returns CDR1 SGHRS and CDR2 YFSETQ. This CDR3 comprises 13 residues. CDR3 sequence reads: CASSFTGEGGYTF.

V gene TRBV20-1 combines with J gene TRBJ1-4; TCRdb's D call of TRBD1 is untestable without DNA. Per germline, CDR1 DFQATT and CDR2 SNEGSKA (reference sequence). This CDR3 contains 13 residues. The CDR3 loop is CSASTGALDELFF.

CDR3 in amino acids: CASSLAGSRNTGELFF. This sequence joins TRBV7-6 and TRBJ2-2; TCRdb lists TRBD2, though no DNA is available to test this call. CDR1 and CDR2 from the germline V gene are SGHVS and FNYEAQ. There are 16 residues in the CDR3.

The rearrangement uses TRBV5-1 and TRBJ2-1; TCRdb picks TRBD1, but there is no DNA to check that call. CDR1 is SGHRS, CDR2 YFSETQ, per germline. The CDR3 consists of 16 residues. The CDR3 protein is CASSPGLGSSYNEQFF.

V usage is TRBV12-3 or TRBV12-4 and J usage is TRBJ1-2. This CDR3 has 14 residues. The CDR3 here is CASSRRQSTYGYTF.

The chain has TRBV27 and TRBJ2-7; TCRdb returns TRBD1, unconfirmable since there is no DNA. The germline gives CDR1 MNHEY, CDR2 SMNVEV (reference sequence). The CDR3 runs 14 residues. CDR3 residues: CASSRDRGTYEQYF.

The chain has TRBV4-2 and TRBJ2-4; without DNA, the TCRdb call of TRBD1 cannot be checked. The germline gives CDR1 LGHNA, CDR2 YNFKEQ. The CDR3 extends over 15 amino acids. This CDR3 is CASSQGGLGKNIQYF.

The J gene is TRBJ2-5, the V gene TRBV5-4. The CDR3 length is 13 residues. Germline lookup yields CDR1 SGHNT and CDR2 YYREEE (reference sequence). This CDR3 is CASSLVGMETQYF. Filled out from reference TRBV5-4 and TRBJ2-5, the complete variable domain reads ETGVTQSPTHLIKTRGQQVTLRCSSQSGHNTVSWYQQALGQGPQFIFQYYREEENGRGNFPPRFSGLQFPNYSSELNVNALELDDSALYLCASSLVGMETQYFGPGTRLLVL.

The CDR3 protein is CASSQVGGGYNEQFF. The rearrangement joins TRBV4-3 to TRBJ2-1; TCRdb selects TRBD2, and the lack of DNA leaves this call unchecked. This CDR3 has 15 amino acids. Germline V lookup: CDR1 LGHNA, CDR2 YSLEER.

This chain joins TRBV20-1 and TRBJ1-1; the D gene TCRdb calls, TRBD1, cannot be checked with no DNA. The CDR3 is 13 amino acids. Germline V gene lookup returns CDR1 DFQATT and CDR2 SNEGSKA (reference sequence). The CDR3 is CSAEGGRGTEAFF.

This rearrangement joins TRBV19 to TRBJ1-5; TCRdb's D call of TRBD1 is untestable without DNA. The germline gives CDR1 LNHDA, CDR2 SQIVND (reference sequence). The CDR3 extends over 16 amino acids. CDR3 residues: CASSIDGQGGNQPQHF.

This rearrangement joins TRBV7-9 to TRBJ2-6; the D gene TCRdb calls, TRBD1, cannot be checked with no DNA. The CDR3 sequence is 17 residues long. Germline lookup yields CDR1 SEHNR and CDR2 FQNEAQ (reference sequence). The CDR3 sequence is CASSSYTSGAGANVLTF. The entire variable domain, with the rest obtained from reference TRBV7-9 and TRBJ2-6, is as follows: DTGVSQNPRHKITKRGQNVTFRCDPISEHNRLYWYRQTLGQGPEFLTYFQNEAQLEKSRLLSDRFSAERPKGSFSTLEIQRTEQGDSAMYLCASSSYTSGAGANVLTFGAGSRLTVL.

The V and J genes are TRBV30 and TRBJ2-7; TCRdb returns TRBD2, unconfirmable since there is no DNA. The CDR3 is 13 amino acids. CDR1 GTSNPN and CDR2 SVGIG come from the germline V gene (reference sequence). Here the CDR3 reads CAWSRGGTSEQYF.

The V call is TRBV6-2 or TRBV6-3, the J call TRBJ1-5. There are 13 residues in the CDR3. Per the germline V gene, CDR1 is MNHEY and CDR2 is SVGEGT. This CDR3 reads CASSYWGNQPQHF.

This sequence joins TRBV6-1 and TRBJ2-3; TCRdb's D gene call, TRBD1, goes unchecked for lack of DNA. The CDR3 has 15 residues. The germline CDR1 and CDR2 sequences are MNHNS and SASEGT. The CDR3: CASSERGGSTDTQYF.

The chain employs TRBV19 and TRBJ2-6; the TRBD1 assignment by TCRdb is unverifiable without DNA. CDR1 LNHDA and CDR2 SQIVND come from the germline V gene (reference sequence). This CDR3 contains 22 residues. CDR3 in amino acids: CASSKGVGTEISLGSGANVLTF.